Following are 4 T cell receptor beta chains from one sample sequenced in a study of graft-versus-host responses after intestinal transplantation. The table came from immunoSEQ multiplex PCR; TCRdb's copy has only in-frame clones and leaves some out. The sample lists almost 70,000 clones; roughly 90% were seen once. The sequenced sample was bone marrow, obtained less than 750 days after intestinal transplantation. These receptor sequences come from a human patient who received an intestinal transplant, so some T cells may come from the graft donor.

This rearrangement joins TRBV27 to TRBJ2-3; D call uncertain. V lost 6 bases and J lost 2, with 21 bases in between. The germline gives CDR1 MNHEY, CDR2 SMNVEV (reference sequence). There are 17 residues in the CDR3. CDR3 in amino acids: CASRLSSRRVPTDTQYF. In nucleotides, the CDR3 is TGTGCCAGCAGACTATCCTCGCGCCGAGTCCCCACAGATACGCAGTATTTT.

The V and J genes are TRBV6-6 and TRBJ1-4; a weak D match, TRBD1 (5 bases). The V end lost 6 bases, the J end lost 3 bases, and 8 bases lay between the germline ends. The V gene's germline CDR1 is MNHNY and CDR2 SVGAGI (reference sequence). The CDR3 has 13 residues. DNA of the CDR3: TGTGCCAGCAGGGGGGTGGCTAATGAAAAACTGTTTTTT. Translated, it gives CASRGVANEKLFF.

This chain connects TRBV7-9 to TRBJ2-5, with TRBD1 identical over 11 bases. The CDR3 extends over 14 amino acids. Germline values: CDR1 SEHNR, CDR2 FQNEAQ (reference sequence). The ends lost 4 bases at V and 5 bases at J; junction bases unmatched: 3. Here the CDR3 reads CASSWGQGGETQYF. In DNA, the CDR3 is TGTGCCAGCAGCTGGGGACAGGGGGGCGAGACCCAGTACTTC.

The chain uses TRBV6-1 and TRBJ2-7; D is ambiguous. Germline V lookup: CDR1 MNHNS, CDR2 SASEGT. This CDR3 is built from 15 residues. Trimming pared 1 base from V and 0 bases from J, leaving 10 bases between. The CDR3 loop is CASSEVGESSYEQYF. The CDR3 bases are TGTGCCAGCAGTGAAGTGGGTGAGAGCTCCTACGAGCAGTACTTC.